This T cell receptor beta chain came from a study of T cell repertoires in cytomegalovirus infection. Study context: Selected CMV epitopes included recently identified HLA-C-restricted ones as well as well-studied HLA-B-restricted ones. CMV infection together with matching HLA type was indicated by public TCR beta signatures.

MiXCR, run by TCRdb on the reads, gives a single entry per CDR3 protein. Of 90,000 to 110,000 distinct CDR3 sequences listed, less than 30% were seen once; the top ten hold 81%. Germline loops: CDR1 SQVTM, CDR2 ANQGSEA. Trimming removed 4 bases from V and 4 bases from J, with 12 bases in between. The CDR3 runs 13 residues. With respect to this clonotype: Its antigen is still unknown.

The study, taken as a whole, reports: What dominated the ex vivo response were HLA-C-restricted CMV-specific TCR beta clonotypes. Totalled public TCR beta family frequency picked out people who carried CMV plus the relevant HLA.

Sequencing was performed on CD8+ T cells from cultured PBMCs, taken from culture after CMV antigen stimulation. V and J are TRBV29-1 and TRBJ2-3; D might be TRBD1 or TRBD2, each matching 6 bases. This receptor was identified in a human donor in good health (CMV status not recorded). Some clones in this sample may be carry-over from other donors' samples. The CDR3 region is CSVAGGLPDTQYF. The CDR3, as DNA: TGCAGCGTTGCCGGGGGCCTCCCAGATACGCAGTATTTT.